This T cell receptor beta chain was documented in a study of OX40 agonist ivuxolimab in advanced cancers. Study in general: Patients were infused with ivuxolimab every 2 weeks at 0.01 to 10 mg/kg. Hepatocellular carcinoma, melanoma, renal cell or head and neck cancer was diagnosed in the dose-escalation patients. Three patients, one with hepatocellular carcinoma and two with cutaneous melanoma, achieved partial responses.

To note about this clone: Its target is unknown.

Study-level results: There was clonal expansion of CD4+ and CD8+ blood T cells by week 6 at 0.1 to 3.0 mg/kg.

The germline V gene encodes CDR1 LNHDA and CDR2 SQIVND (reference sequence). The CDR3 covers 14 residues. The V end was cut by 7 bases, the J end by 8 bases, with 20 bases between. Measured with immunoSEQ multiplex PCR; TCRdb has only the in-frame clones, and not every one. The sample records roughly 75,000 clones, roughly 86% being singletons. This chain uses TRBV19 with TRBJ1-2; maybe TRBD1 (5 bases). The TCR comes from an adult with an advanced solid tumor such as melanoma, head and neck, liver or kidney cancer. Sample: CD4+ or CD8+ T cells sorted from blood, taken in a trial of the OX40 agonist ivuxolimab. CDR3 bases: TGTGCCAGTACGGAGGGGACGTCGAAGGTGGGCTACACCTTC. Protein sequence: CASTEGTSKVGYTF. The variable domain in full, with the rest retrieved from reference TRBV19 and TRBJ1-2, is DGGITQSPKYLFRKEGQNVTLSCEQNLNHDAMYWYRQDPGQGLRLIYYSQIVNDFQKGDIAEGYSVSREKKESFPLTVTSAQKNPTAFYLCASTEGTSKVGYTFGSGTRLTVV.